The present TCR beta chain was sequenced within a study of T cells in Graves' hyperthyroidism and ophthalmopathy. Notes on the study in general: Blood shared most expanded thyroid clonotypes above 0.001. A 13 V-J model separated ophthalmopathy from stable hyperthyroidism.

This clonotype was picked up many times. Its antigen is not identified. The source material, RNA transcripts, was used to amplify TCR beta CDR3 regions. Using the HTBI primer set, a first-round RT-PCR was run on the TCR CDR3. TCRdb analysed the multiplex PCR reads with MiXCR anew, one entry per CDR3 protein. The data hold approximately 700,000 distinct CDR3 sequences, with approximately 42% observed a single time. With 3 bases clipped from V and 5 bases from J, the junction kept 6 bases outside the gene matches. The germline V gene has CDR1 SQVTM and CDR2 ANQGSEA. This CDR3 region has 13 residues. Exclusion of a patient resulted from uncontrolled infection, other autoimmune disease, pregnancy or lactation. Diagnosis relied on clinical symptoms, serum thyroxine and TRAb, thyroid ultrasound and orbital computed tomography.

Sequencing was done on a sample of peripheral blood or thyroid tissue (not recorded which). The chain is built from TRBV29-1 and TRBJ2-5, with 7 bases lining up with TRBD2. The sequence derives from an adult man with Graves' disease, either hyperthyroidism or ophthalmopathy (not recorded which). The DNA for the CDR3 is TGCAGCGTTGAGGTGACTAGCTACGAGACCCAGTACTTC. Its protein product is CSVEVTSYETQYF.